This T cell receptor (beta chain) stems from a study of cytomegalovirus exposure and HLA in healthy donors. The V gene's germline CDR1 is SGHNT and CDR2 YYREEE (reference sequence). Trimming cost V 0 bases and J 3 bases, with 12 bases left between them. The CDR3 runs to 15 residues. The study's findings and limits: There were some public TCRs occurring in many donors, but most TCR sequences were rare. Reported performance of the classifier showed diagnosis of cytomegalovirus status with high specificity and sensitivity. The TCR clusters that emerged in the first cohort tended, a later analysis found, to co-occur in the 110 or so validation repertoires.

For this clone: As yet, its antigen is unknown.

Produced via immunoSEQ multiplex PCR; TCRdb's table is partial and in-frame only. The sample holds 35,000 to 50,000 clones; approximately 94% are singletons and the top ten take around 2.1%. Sequencing was performed on PBMCs. This chain uses TRBV5-4 with TRBJ1-2, with D perhaps TRBD1 (6 bases). The sequence was collected from a woman aged 18-30 years in good health and CMV-seronegative. As DNA, the CDR3 is TGTGCCAGCAGCTTGGTAGGGGGGGATCACTATGGCTACACCTTC. As protein: CASSLVGGDHYGYTF.